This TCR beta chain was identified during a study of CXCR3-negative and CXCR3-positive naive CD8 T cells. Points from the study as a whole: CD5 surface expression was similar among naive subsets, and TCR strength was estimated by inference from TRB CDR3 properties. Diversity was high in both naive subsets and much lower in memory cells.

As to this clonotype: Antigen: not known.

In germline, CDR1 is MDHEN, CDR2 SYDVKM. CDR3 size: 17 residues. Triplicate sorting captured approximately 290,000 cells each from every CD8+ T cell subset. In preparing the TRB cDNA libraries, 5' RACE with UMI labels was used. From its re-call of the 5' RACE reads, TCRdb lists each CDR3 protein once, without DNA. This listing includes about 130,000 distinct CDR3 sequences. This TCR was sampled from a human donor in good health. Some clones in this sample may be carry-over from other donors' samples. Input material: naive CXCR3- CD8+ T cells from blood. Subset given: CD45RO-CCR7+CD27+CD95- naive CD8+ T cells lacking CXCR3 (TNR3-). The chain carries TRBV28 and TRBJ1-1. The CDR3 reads CASSPNTVGSSNTEAFF. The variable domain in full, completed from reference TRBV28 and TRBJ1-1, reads DVKVTQSSRYLVKRTGEKVFLECVQDMDHENMFWYRQDPGLGLRLIYFSYDVKMKEKGDIPEGYSVSREKKERFSLILESASTNQTSMYLCASSPNTVGSSNTEAFFGQGTRLTVV.